A selection of T cell receptor beta chains follows, all from one sample in a study of cytomegalovirus exposure and HLA in healthy donors. Sequenced by immunoSEQ multiplex PCR; TCRdb stores in-frame clones only, minus some. Of roughly 130,000 clones listed, 80% to 90% are singletons. Sample: PBMCs. These receptors were obtained from a man aged 45-60 years in good health and CMV-seronegative. CDR3s include the opening cysteine and the closing phenylalanine or tryptophan. The D gene is left open where the match is weak. Only part of the rows carry a size: once, few, many, or a class if the clone is expanded.

v_call,d_call,j_call,clone_size,cdr3_nt,cdr3_aa
TRBV5-6,-,TRBJ2-7,-,TGTGCCAGCAGCCCAACCGCGGCTTCCTACGAGCAGTACTTC,CASSPTAASYEQYF
TRBV19,-,TRBJ1-5,few,TGTGCCAGTAGTATTTTGCGGGGGAGCCCGGCGAGCAATCAGCCCCAGCATTTT,CASSILRGSPASNQPQHF
TRBV9,-,TRBJ1-2,-,TGTGCCAGCAGCGCGCGGGGGACGGCTGGCTACACCTTC,CASSARGTAGYTF
TRBV5-1,-,TRBJ1-1,-,TGCGCCAGCAGTTGGGACTCTTACACTGAAGCTTTCTTT,CASSWDSYTEAFF
TRBV29-1,-,TRBJ1-2,-,TGCAGCGTCTACCAGGGAGGGGCCATTGGCTACACCTTC,CSVYQGGAIGYTF
TRBV6-1,TRBD2,TRBJ2-2,-,TGTGCCAGCCAACTAGCGGGGATGAACACCGGGGAGCTGTTTTTT,CASQLAGMNTGELFF
TRBV6-1,-,TRBJ2-5,few,TGTGCCAGCAGCGAAGAAGTTTGGGCCAAGGCGAGTGAGCAGTACTTC,CASSEEVWAKASEQYF
TRBV5-1,TRBD1,TRBJ1-5,-,TGCGCCAGCGCCCTTACAGGGGCAGGCAATCAGCCCCAGCATTTT,CASALTGAGNQPQHF
TRBV6-5,TRBD1,TRBJ2-7,-,TGTGCCAGCAGTGGGACAGTAACCTACGAGCAGTACTTC,CASSGTVTYEQYF
TRBV4-3,-,TRBJ1-1,-,TGCGCCAGCAGCCAGATGGCCGGGGGGGCTGAAGCTTTCTTT,CASSQMAGGAEAFF
TRBV6-6,TRBD1,TRBJ1-5,-,TGTGCCAGCAGTTACTCTCCGACAGGGGGTCAGCCCCAGCATTTT,CASSYSPTGGQPQHF
TRBV13,TRBD1,TRBJ2-7,-,TGTGCCAGCAGCTGGGGACAGGGAGTCAAGGAGCAGTACTTC,CASSWGQGVKEQYF
TRBV19,TRBD2,TRBJ2-1,-,TGTGCCAGTAGTATCGTCCGGGGGGGATCCTACAATGAGCAGTTCTTC,CASSIVRGGSYNEQFF
TRBV9,-,TRBJ2-5,-,TGTGCCAGCAGCCCAAACCAAGAGACCCAGTACTTC,CASSPNQETQYF
TRBV4-1,TRBD2,TRBJ2-5,-,TGCGCCAGCAGCCAGGGGGAGCGGGGGGGCCTGTACCAAGAGACCCAGTACTTC,CASSQGERGGLYQETQYF
TRBV7-2,-,TRBJ2-3,-,TGTGCCAGCAGTTTGACTACCAGGGATACGCAGTATTTT,CASSLTTRDTQYF
TRBV27,-,TRBJ1-3,-,TGTGCCAGCAGCCGTATAGGCCCACAGGGAAACACCATATATTTT,CASSRIGPQGNTIYF
TRBV5-1,-,TRBJ2-7,-,TGCGCCAGCAGCATAGGGGGCTACGAGCAGTACTTC,CASSIGGYEQYF
TRBV4-1,TRBD2,TRBJ2-7,-,TGCGCCAGCAGCCAAGGGGCTAGCGGGGGGATCTACGAGCAGTACTTC,CASSQGASGGIYEQYF
TRBV6-5,-,TRBJ1-1,-,TGTGCCAGACGGAGGCAAGCTTTCTTT,CARRRQAFF
TRBV6-5,TRBD1,TRBJ2-5,-,TGTGCCAGCAGTTACACCGGACAGGGTGGGGAGACCCAGTACTTC,CASSYTGQGGETQYF
TRBV21-1,-,TRBJ2-5,-,TGTGCCAGCAGCACTATTACTAGCGGGGGGTTGGAGACCCAGTACTTC,CASSTITSGGLETQYF
TRBV5-1,-,TRBJ1-1,-,TGCGCCAGCAGCGAGCAGACAGGGAACACTGAAGCTTTCTTT,CASSEQTGNTEAFF
TRBV6-6,-,TRBJ1-2,once,TGTGCCAGCAGTTACGTGCAGGGCCATGGCTACACCTTC,CASSYVQGHGYTF
TRBV10-1,-,TRBJ1-5,-,TGCGCCAGCAGATGTCCTAATCAGCCCCAGCATTTT,CASRCPNQPQHF
TRBV10-3,TRBD1,TRBJ1-2,-,TGTGCCATCAGCCCCTCGGGGACAGGACTTCGGGAGGGCTACACCTTC,CAISPSGTGLREGYTF
TRBV4-1,-,TRBJ1-3,-,TGCGCCAGCAGCCAAGGCAGGGGATTCGGAAACACCATATATTTT,CASSQGRGFGNTIYF
TRBV30,-,TRBJ1-5,once,TGTGCCCGGCGCCGGGGGTATCAGCCCCAGCATTTT,CARRRGYQPQHF
TRBV6-5,-,TRBJ1-6,few,TGTGCCACCACCCCTGGGCGCTCCTATAATTCACCCCTCCACTTT,CATTPGRSYNSPLHF
TRBV4-1,-,TRBJ2-3,-,TGCGCCAGCGGTCCGCAGGGAATAGGGACAGATACGCAGTATTTT,CASGPQGIGTDTQYF
TRBV15,TRBD2,TRBJ2-3,-,TGTGCCACCAGCAGAGATCTTGGAGCGGGGGGGTCAGATACGCAGTATTTT,CATSRDLGAGGSDTQYF
TRBV10-3,-,TRBJ1-1,-,TGTGCCATCAGTGAGTCCCCCCCCGGGGAGATGAACACTGAAGCTTTCTTT,CAISESPPGEMNTEAFF
TRBV6-5,TRBD1,TRBJ1-5,-,TGTGCCACCGGACAGGGGGTCGATCAGCCCCAGCATTTT,CATGQGVDQPQHF
TRBV27,-,TRBJ1-3,once,TGTGCCAGCAGTGGGGCCGGGTCGGGAAACACCATATATTTT,CASSGAGSGNTIYF
TRBV5-4,TRBD1,TRBJ1-1,-,TGTGCCACCAACCCTGGACAGGGGGTAATGAACACTGAAGCTTTCTTT,CATNPGQGVMNTEAFF
TRBV27,-,TRBJ2-7,-,TGTGCCAGCAGTCCGGGACTTGCCTACGAGCAGTACTTC,CASSPGLAYEQYF
TRBV7-2,TRBD2,TRBJ2-3,-,TGTGCCAGCAGCTTAGAAGGGGCGGGGGGCCTCCACCTGGATACGCAGTATTTT,CASSLEGAGGLHLDTQYF
TRBV5-1,-,TRBJ2-1,-,TGCGCCAGCAGGGTGCAGGAGGCCTACAATGAGCAGTTCTTC,CASRVQEAYNEQFF
TRBV4-1,TRBD1,TRBJ2-4,-,TGCGCCAGCAGCCAAGTTGGGGACAGGGTTACGCCGAAGACCCTCAACATTCAGTACTTC,CASSQVGDRVTPKTLNIQYF
TRBV2,TRBD2,TRBJ2-3,-,TGTGCCAGCAGCGATAGCGGGGGCGACAACACAGATACGCAGTATTTT,CASSDSGGDNTDTQYF
TRBV21-1,-,TRBJ2-5,-,TGTGCCACCCACGACAGGGGGCGGGGAGAGACCCAGTACTTC,CATHDRGRGETQYF
TRBV10-3,TRBD1,TRBJ1-1,-,TGTGCCATCAGCGAAGACAGGGACACTGAAGCTTTCTTT,CAISEDRDTEAFF
TRBV7-9,-,TRBJ2-7,-,TGTGCCAGCAGCCCGGGTTCACGCAACGAGCAGTACTTC,CASSPGSRNEQYF
TRBV4-2,TRBD2,TRBJ2-2,few,TGTGCCAGCAGCCAAGATGTTAGCGGGGGGGCGGTCGGGGAGCTGTTTTTT,CASSQDVSGGAVGELFF
TRBV25-1,TRBD1,TRBJ1-4,-,TGTGCCAGCAGGGTCTCCGGGACAGTAAATGAAAAACTGTTTTTT,CASRVSGTVNEKLFF